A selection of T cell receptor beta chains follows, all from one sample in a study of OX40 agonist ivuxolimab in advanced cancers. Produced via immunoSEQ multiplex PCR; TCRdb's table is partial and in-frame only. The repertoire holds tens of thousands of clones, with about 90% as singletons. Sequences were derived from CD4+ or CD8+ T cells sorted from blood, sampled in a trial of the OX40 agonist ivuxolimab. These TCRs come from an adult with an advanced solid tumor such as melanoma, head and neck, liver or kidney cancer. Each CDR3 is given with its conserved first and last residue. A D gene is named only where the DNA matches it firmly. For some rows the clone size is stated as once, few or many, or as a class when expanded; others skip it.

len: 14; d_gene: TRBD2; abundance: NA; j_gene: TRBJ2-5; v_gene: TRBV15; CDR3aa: CAVRGLAGWETQYF; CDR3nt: TGTGCCGTTAGGGGACTAGCGGGGTGGGAGACCCAGTACTTC
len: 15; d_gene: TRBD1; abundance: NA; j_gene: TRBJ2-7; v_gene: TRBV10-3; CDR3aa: CAISETNRGFYEQYF; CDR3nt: TGTGCCATCAGTGAAACGAACAGGGGCTTCTACGAGCAGTACTTC
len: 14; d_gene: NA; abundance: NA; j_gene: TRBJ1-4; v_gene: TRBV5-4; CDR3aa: CASSFSPGQEKLFF; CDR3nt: TGTGCCAGCAGCTTCTCTCCGGGGCAAGAAAAACTGTTTTTT
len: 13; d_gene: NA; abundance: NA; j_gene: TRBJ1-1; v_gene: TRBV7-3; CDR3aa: CASSTQAGTEAFF; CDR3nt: TGTGCCAGCAGCACCCAGGCGGGCACTGAAGCTTTCTTT
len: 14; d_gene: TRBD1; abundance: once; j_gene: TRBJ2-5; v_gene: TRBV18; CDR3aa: CASSYTGGQETQYF; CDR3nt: TGTGCCAGCTCATACACAGGGGGCCAAGAGACCCAGTACTTC
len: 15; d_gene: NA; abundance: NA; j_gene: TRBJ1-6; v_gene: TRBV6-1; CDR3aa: CASSEVSGDNSPLHF; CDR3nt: TGTGCCAGCAGTGAAGTGTCAGGGGATAATTCACCCCTCCACTTT
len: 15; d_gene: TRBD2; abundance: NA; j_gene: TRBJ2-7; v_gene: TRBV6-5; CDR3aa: CASTPEGLAGDEQYF; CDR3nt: TGTGCCAGCACCCCCGAGGGACTAGCGGGGGACGAGCAGTACTTC
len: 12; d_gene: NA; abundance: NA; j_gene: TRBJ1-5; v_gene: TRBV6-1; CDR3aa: CAKGKGVQPQHF; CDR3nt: TGTGCGAAAGGAAAAGGGGTTCAGCCCCAGCATTTT
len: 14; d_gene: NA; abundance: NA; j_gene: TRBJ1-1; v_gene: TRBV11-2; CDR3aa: CASFPGRMNTEAFF; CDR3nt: TGTGCCAGCTTCCCGGGGCGGATGAACACTGAAGCTTTCTTT
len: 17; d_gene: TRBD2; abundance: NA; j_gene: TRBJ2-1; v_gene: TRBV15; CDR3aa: CATSRDRASGGANEQFF; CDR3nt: TGTGCCACCAGCAGAGATCGCGCTAGCGGGGGGGCGAATGAGCAGTTCTTC
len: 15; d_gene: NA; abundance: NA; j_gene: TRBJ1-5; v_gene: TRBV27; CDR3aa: CASRTQGGSDQPQHF; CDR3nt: TGTGCCAGCAGGACACAGGGAGGGAGCGATCAGCCCCAGCATTTT
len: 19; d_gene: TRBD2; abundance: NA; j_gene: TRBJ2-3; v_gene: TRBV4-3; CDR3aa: CASSQDTGRLAGGADTQYF; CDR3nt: TGCGCCAGCAGCCAAGATACGGGGAGACTAGCGGGGGGGGCAGATACGCAGTATTTT
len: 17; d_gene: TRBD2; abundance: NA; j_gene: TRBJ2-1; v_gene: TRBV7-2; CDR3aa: CASSSRGSGGAYNEQFF; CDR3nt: TGTGCCAGCAGCTCCAGAGGTAGCGGGGGGGCCTACAATGAGCAGTTCTTC
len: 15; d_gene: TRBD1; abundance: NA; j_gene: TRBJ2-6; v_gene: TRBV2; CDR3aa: CATQKGALGANVLTF; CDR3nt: TGTGCCACCCAGAAGGGGGCGCTTGGGGCCAACGTCCTGACTTTC
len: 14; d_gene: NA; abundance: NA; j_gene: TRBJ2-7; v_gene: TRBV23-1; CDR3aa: CASSKTDRVYEQYF; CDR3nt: TGCGCCAGCAGTAAAACTGACAGAGTCTACGAGCAGTACTTC
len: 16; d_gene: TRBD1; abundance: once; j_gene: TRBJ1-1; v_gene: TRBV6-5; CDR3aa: CASSLGQGPMNTEAFF; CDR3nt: TGTGCCAGCAGTTTGGGACAGGGGCCAATGAACACTGAAGCTTTCTTT
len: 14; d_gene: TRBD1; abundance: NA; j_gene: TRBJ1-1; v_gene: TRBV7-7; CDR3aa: CAIFSLGQVAEAFF; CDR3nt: TGTGCCATCTTCTCCCTGGGACAGGTCGCTGAAGCTTTCTTT
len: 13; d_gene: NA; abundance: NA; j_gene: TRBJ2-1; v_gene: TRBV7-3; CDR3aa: CASSSTADHEQFF; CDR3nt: TGTGCCAGCTCCAGTACAGCTGATCATGAGCAGTTCTTC
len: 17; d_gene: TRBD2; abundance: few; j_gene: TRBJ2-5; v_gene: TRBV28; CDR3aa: CASTRSGLAGRGGTQYF; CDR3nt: TGTGCCAGCACTCGCTCGGGACTAGCGGGCCGGGGTGGGACCCAGTACTTC
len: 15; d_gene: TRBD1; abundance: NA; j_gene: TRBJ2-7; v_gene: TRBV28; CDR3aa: CASSHRDRGSYEQYF; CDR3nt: TGTGCCAGCAGTCACCGGGACAGGGGTTCCTACGAGCAGTACTTC
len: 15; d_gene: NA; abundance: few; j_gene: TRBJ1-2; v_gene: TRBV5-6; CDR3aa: CASSLVAGADYGYTF; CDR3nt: TGTGCCAGCAGCTTGGTGGCGGGGGCGGACTATGGCTACACCTTC
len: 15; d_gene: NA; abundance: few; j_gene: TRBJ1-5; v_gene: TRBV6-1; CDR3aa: CASNLWQGGNQPQHF; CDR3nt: TGTGCCAGCAACCTATGGCAGGGTGGCAATCAGCCCCAGCATTTT
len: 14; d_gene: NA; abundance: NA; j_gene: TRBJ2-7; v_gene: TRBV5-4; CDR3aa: CASSLSGDRREQYF; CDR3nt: TGTGCCAGCAGCTTATCGGGGGACCGGCGCGAGCAGTACTTC
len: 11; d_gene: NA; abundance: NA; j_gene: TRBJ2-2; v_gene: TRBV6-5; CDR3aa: CASKDTGELFF; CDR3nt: TGTGCCAGCAAGGACACCGGGGAGCTGTTTTTT
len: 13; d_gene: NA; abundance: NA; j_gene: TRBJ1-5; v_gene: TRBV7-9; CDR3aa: CASSQQNNQPQHF; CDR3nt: TGTGCCAGCAGCCAACAGAACAATCAGCCCCAGCATTTT
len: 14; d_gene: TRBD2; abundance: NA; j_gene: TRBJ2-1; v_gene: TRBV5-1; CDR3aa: CASSAGGSYNEQFF; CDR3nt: TGCGCCAGCAGTGCGGGGGGCTCCTACAATGAGCAGTTCTTC
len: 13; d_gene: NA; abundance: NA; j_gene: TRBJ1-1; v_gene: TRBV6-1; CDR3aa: CASKRTLNTEAFF; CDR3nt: TGTGCCAGCAAGCGGACGTTGAACACTGAAGCTTTCTTT
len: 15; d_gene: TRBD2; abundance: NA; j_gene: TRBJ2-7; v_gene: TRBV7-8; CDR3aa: CASSRTSGFTYEQYF; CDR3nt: TGTGCCAGCAGCCGGACTAGCGGGTTTACCTACGAGCAGTACTTC
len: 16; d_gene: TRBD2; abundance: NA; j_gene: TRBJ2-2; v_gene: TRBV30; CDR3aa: CAWSSPPAGDTGELFF; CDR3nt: TGTGCCTGGAGTTCGCCGCCCGCGGGAGATACCGGGGAGCTGTTTTTT
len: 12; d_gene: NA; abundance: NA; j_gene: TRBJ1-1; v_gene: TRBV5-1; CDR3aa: CASGGSGTEAFF; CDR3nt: TGCGCCAGCGGGGGGTCGGGCACTGAAGCTTTCTTT
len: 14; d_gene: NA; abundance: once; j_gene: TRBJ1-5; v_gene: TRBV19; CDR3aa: CASSLGGNNQPQHF; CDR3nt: TGTGCCAGTAGTCTGGGCGGGAACAATCAGCCCCAGCATTTT
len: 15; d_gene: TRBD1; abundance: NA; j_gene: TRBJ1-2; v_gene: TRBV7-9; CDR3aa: CASSLETGSNYGYTF; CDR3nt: TGTGCCAGCAGCTTAGAGACAGGGTCTAACTATGGCTACACCTTC
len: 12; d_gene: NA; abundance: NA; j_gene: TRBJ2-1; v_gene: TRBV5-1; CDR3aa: CASSSTGNEQFF; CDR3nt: TGCGCCAGCAGCTCCACAGGGAATGAGCAGTTCTTC
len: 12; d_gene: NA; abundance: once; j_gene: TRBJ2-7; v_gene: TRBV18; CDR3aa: CASSQGTYEQYF; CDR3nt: TGTGCCAGCTCACAGGGTACCTACGAGCAGTACTTC
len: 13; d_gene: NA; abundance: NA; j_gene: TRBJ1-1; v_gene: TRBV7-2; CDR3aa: CASSFSRQSEAFF; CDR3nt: TGTGCCAGCAGCTTTTCACGGCAATCTGAAGCTTTCTTT
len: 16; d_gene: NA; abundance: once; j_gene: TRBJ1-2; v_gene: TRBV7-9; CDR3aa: CASGSLSAVTNYGYTF; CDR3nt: TGTGCTAGCGGTTCCCTCTCGGCTGTCACTAACTATGGCTACACCTTC
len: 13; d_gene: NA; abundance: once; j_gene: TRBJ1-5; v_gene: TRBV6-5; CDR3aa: CASSYDGNQPQHF; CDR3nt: TGTGCCAGCAGTTACGACGGGAATCAGCCCCAGCATTTT
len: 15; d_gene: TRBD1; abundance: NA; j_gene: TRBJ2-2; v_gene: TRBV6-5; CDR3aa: CASSRQGANTGELFF; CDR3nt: TGTGCCAGCAGTCGACAGGGGGCGAACACCGGGGAGCTGTTTTTT
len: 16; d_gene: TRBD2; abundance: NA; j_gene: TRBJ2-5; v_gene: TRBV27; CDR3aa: CASSPRGLADLETQYF; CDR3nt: TGTGCCAGCAGTCCGAGAGGACTAGCGGATTTAGAGACCCAGTACTTC
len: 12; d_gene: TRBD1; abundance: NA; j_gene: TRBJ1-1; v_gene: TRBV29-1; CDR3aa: CSSSTGGTEAFF; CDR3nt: TGCAGCTCCTCGACAGGGGGCACTGAAGCTTTCTTT